These 5 T cell receptor beta chains came from one sample sequenced in a study of metastatic and nonmetastatic thyroid tumors. Among the patients, none had received any treatment before thyroid surgery. Using MiXCR, TCRdb re-called clones from the PCR reads. The sample carries approximately 70,000 clones, about 4% recorded once. Input material: blood. The origin of the receptors is a female donor with papillary thyroid cancer or a benign thyroid nodule (not recorded which). Some clones in this sample may be carry-over from other donors' samples.

Ten or more counts support this clone. The sample contains more than one DNA sequence encoding this CDR3. The J gene is TRBJ1-4, the V gene TRBV20-1; 8 bases line up with TRBD1. The ends lost 3 bases at V and 8 bases at J; junction bases unmatched: 5. The CDR3 consists of 13 residues. Germline-derived CDR1 and CDR2 are DFQATT and SNEGSKA (reference sequence). CDR3 nucleotides: TGCAGTGCTAGCCAGGGGGCGGGGGAAAAACTGTTTTTT. It encodes CSASQGAGEKLFF.

The table lists this clone with a few counts. The rearrangement uses TRBV6-1 and TRBJ2-3; D is unclear. V dropped 2 bases and J dropped 5 bases, with 5 bases sitting between them. Germline V gene sequence: CDR1 MNHNS, CDR2 SASEGT. The CDR3 extends over 12 amino acids. The CDR3 is CASSERQDTQYF. In DNA form, the CDR3 reads TGTGCCAGCAGTGAACGACAAGATACGCAGTATTTT.

This clone was detected ten times or more. The same CDR3 can be traced to other DNA sequences in this sample. The gene calls are TRBV12-5 and TRBJ1-5; 8 nucleotides agree with TRBD1. Germline CDR1 reads LGHNT; CDR2 reads FRNRAP. The V and J ends lost 6 bases and 0 bases, in that order; junction bases with no gene match: 4. This CDR3 has 15 amino acids. CDR3 in amino acids: CASGGTGSSNQPQHF. In DNA, the CDR3 is TGTGCTAGTGGGGGGACAGGAAGTAGCAATCAGCCCCAGCATTTT.

Comment on this clone: A read error is possible here, since a much larger clone lies one base away. CDR3 in amino acids: CASSQWGVAGGQETQYF. For the CDR3, the DNA is TGTGCCAGCAGCCAGTGGGGGGTGGCCGGAGGCCAAGAGACCCAGTACTTC. V gene TRBV14 combines with J gene TRBJ2-5; possibly TRBD2 for D (6 bases). CDR3 size: 17 residues. The ends were cut back, 3 bases at V and 1 base at J, with 18 bases in the middle. In germline, CDR1 is SGHDN, CDR2 FVKESK.

This clone was detected many times. This sequence joins TRBV19 and TRBJ2-1, with D unclear. The germline V and J ends were trimmed by 7 bases and 0 bases, with 10 bases remaining between them. Germline CDR1 reads LNHDA; CDR2 reads SQIVND (reference sequence). This CDR3 comprises 14 residues. CDR3 protein: CASNAEYSYNEQFF. CDR3 DNA: TGTGCCAGTAACGCGGAATACTCCTACAATGAGCAGTTCTTC.